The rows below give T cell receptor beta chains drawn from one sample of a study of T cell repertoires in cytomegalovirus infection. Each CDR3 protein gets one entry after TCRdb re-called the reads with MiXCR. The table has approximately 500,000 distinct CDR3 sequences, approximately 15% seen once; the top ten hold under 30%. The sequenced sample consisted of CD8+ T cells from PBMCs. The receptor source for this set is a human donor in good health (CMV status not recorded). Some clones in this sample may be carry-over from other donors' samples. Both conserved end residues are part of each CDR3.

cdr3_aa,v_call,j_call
CASSQDFGFTSHEQYF,TRBV4-2,TRBJ2-7
CAIESQGANTEAFF,TRBV10-3,TRBJ1-1
CASTTHYGGLQETQYF,TRBV6-6,TRBJ2-5
CASSVGGGGSYGYTF,TRBV27,TRBJ1-2
CAIRAGTGGDTEAFF,TRBV10-3,TRBJ1-1
CASSWDTGGDEQYF,TRBV7-8,TRBJ2-7
CASSDGGFTEAFF,TRBV2,TRBJ1-1
CASSQVKSGDQPQHF,TRBV4-1,TRBJ1-5
CASSSLAGEETQYF,TRBV12-3/TRBV12-4,TRBJ2-5
CASSAQGTYTQPQHF,TRBV9,TRBJ1-5
CASSQLTTQEPSTQYF,TRBV4-1,TRBJ2-3
CASTPRRGEPGTWGETQYF,TRBV19,TRBJ2-5
CASSQEGTANEKLFF,TRBV2,TRBJ1-4
CASSSWSAMPLGYTF,TRBV7-9,TRBJ1-2
CASSDSEVGRAQLNTEAFF,TRBV6-4,TRBJ1-1
CASSQETLAGGDEQYF,TRBV4-2,TRBJ2-7
CASSIVSGRAGYEQFF,TRBV19,TRBJ2-1
CATFQGWNEQFF,TRBV6-1,TRBJ2-1
CASSYRGLSNEKLFF,TRBV13,TRBJ1-4
CASSLASGPLRHNEQFF,TRBV7-6,TRBJ2-1
CASGLAGGLRGNTIYF,TRBV12-5,TRBJ1-3
CASSSANNEQFF,TRBV27,TRBJ2-1
CASSAPAGGGEQYF,TRBV9,TRBJ2-7
CSVEIGRGPEAFF,TRBV29-1,TRBJ1-1
CASSVSPRGEKLFF,TRBV10-2,TRBJ1-4
CASSTGTGAGSPYGNQPQHF,TRBV19,TRBJ1-5
CATRAIRETQYF,TRBV6-6,TRBJ2-5
CASSPGEVGAYEQYF,TRBV3-1,TRBJ2-7
CASSRFPLNSPLHF,TRBV7-3,TRBJ1-6
CASSSHLGQGVKDTQYF,TRBV7-6,TRBJ2-3
CASSRGASGRGETQYF,TRBV7-3,TRBJ2-5
CASSLVSPWSNQPQHF,TRBV28,TRBJ1-5
CASSQEGQGASEAFF,TRBV4-1,TRBJ1-1
CASSYAGGGANYGYTF,TRBV6-6,TRBJ1-2
CASSFRTALSGNTIYF,TRBV12-3/TRBV12-4,TRBJ1-3
CAISEHQEPGELFF,TRBV10-3,TRBJ2-2
CASSYPTRGGHYEQYF,TRBV6-6,TRBJ2-7
CASSGRGGVSGANVLTF,TRBV9,TRBJ2-6
CASSLSGRLGSPLHF,TRBV28,TRBJ1-6
CASSPDQGAGANEQFF,TRBV27,TRBJ2-1